This TCR beta chain was sequenced during a study of beta chain features in type 1 diabetes. Findings and limits, study-wide: All four CD4+ subsets from Type 1 diabetes patients carried moderately but significantly shorter TCRB CDR3s. The study found that naive, central memory and Treg TCRB repertoires appeared more similar in patients than in healthy donors. At VDJ recombination sites, type 1 diabetes patients had fewer insertions and more deleted nucleotides.

Expressed TCRB transcripts got sequenced, as all isolated RNA was reverse transcribed. Method: immunoSEQ multiplex PCR; TCRdb's copy keeps in-frame clones and lacks some. This sample carries around 260,000 clones, roughly 22% of them seen once, and the ten largest clones take around 0.028%. This CDR3 contains 13 residues. The ends lost 7 bases at V and 6 bases at J; junction bases unmatched: 6. Germline V gene lookup returns CDR1 SGHTA and CDR2 FQGNSA. Comment on this clone: Its antigen is unidentified.

Sequencing was carried out using naive CD4+ T cells from blood. The sequence derives from a woman aged 40 to 55 with type 1 diabetes. V is TRBV7-2 and J is TRBJ2-7; 10 nucleotides align to TRBD1. The CDR3 nucleotides are TGTGCCAGCACCTGGGACAGGGGAGGCGAGCAGTACTTC. Translating it yields CASTWDRGGEQYF.